The 23 T cell receptor beta chains in this list originate from one sample, sequenced in a study of T cell responses to AZD1222 COVID-19 vaccine. Clones were read by immunoSEQ multiplex PCR, and TCRdb kept only the in-frame ones, dropping some. This table holds about 130,000 clones, 93% found once. Here the sequenced sample was peripheral blood, taken on day 0 of AZD1222 vaccination. The receptors shown here come from an adult in good health.

This chain links TRBV29-1 with TRBJ1-1; no clear D. CDR3 length equals 13 residues. CDR1 SQVTM and CDR2 ANQGSEA come from the germline V gene. The germline V and J ends were trimmed by 4 bases and 0 bases, with 9 bases remaining between them. This chain's CDR3 is CSVGGALNTEAFF. The CDR3 DNA is TGCAGCGTTGGGGGAGCCCTGAACACTGAAGCTTTCTTT.

The rearrangement uses TRBV3-1 (or the pseudogene TRBV3-2) and TRBJ1-2; 8 nucleotides line up with TRBD1. This CDR3 contains 11 residues. Germline loops: CDR1 LGHDT, CDR2 YNNKEL (reference sequence). Trimming cost V 9 bases and J 6 bases; bases outside gene matches: 3. CDR3 sequence reads: CASLGQDGYTF. The DNA of the CDR3 is TGTGCCAGTTTGGGACAGGATGGCTACACCTTC.

The chain uses TRBV19 and TRBJ1-1, with a possible D match to TRBD1 (5 bases). Per germline, CDR1 LNHDA and CDR2 SQIVND (reference sequence). The CDR3 loop spans 14 amino acids. The V end lost 6 bases, the J end lost 0 bases, and 11 bases lay between the germline ends. CDR3 amino acids: CASSPGAMNTEAFF. The CDR3 DNA reads TGTGCCAGTAGCCCCGGGGCGATGAACACTGAAGCTTTCTTT.

The chain combines TRBV5-1 with TRBJ1-2; D gene uncertain. Germline CDR1 and CDR2: SGHRS and YFSETQ. The CDR3 consists of 14 residues. Trimming took 0 bases from V and 5 from J, leaving 11 bases between them. The CDR3 DNA is TGCGCCAGCAGCTTGGCCGGACCCTGGTATGGCTACACCTTC. It is translated as CASSLAGPWYGYTF. The complete variable domain, with remaining parts taken from reference TRBV5-1 and TRBJ1-2, reads KAGVTQTPRYLIKTRGQQVTLSCSPISGHRSVSWYQQTPGQGLQFLFEYFSETQRNKGNFPGRFSGRQFSNSRSEMNVSTLELGDSALYLCASSLAGPWYGYTFGSGTRLTVV.

The chain uses TRBV6-5 and TRBJ1-6, with D uncertain. Germline CDR1 MNHEY, CDR2 SVGAGI. V was cut by 6 bases and J by 5 bases, with 11 bases left in between. This CDR3 contains 14 residues. CDR3 region: CASRVLGNNSPLHF. Here the CDR3 DNA reads TGTGCCAGCAGGGTTCTAGGTAATAATTCACCCCTCCACTTT.

The rearrangement uses TRBV15 and TRBJ1-3; D is ambiguous. V shed 0 bases and J shed 0 bases, with 9 bases lying between them. This CDR3 contains 16 residues. CDR1 is LNHNV and CDR2 is YYDKDF in the germline V gene (reference sequence). CDR3 coding DNA: TGTGCCACCAGCAGAGATTACGGCGACTCTGGAAACACCATATATTTT. It codes for CATSRDYGDSGNTIYF.

The rearrangement links TRBV2 to TRBJ2-3; TRBD1 agrees at 7 bases. This CDR3 has 14 amino acids. Germline values: CDR1 SNHLY, CDR2 FYNNEI. The V segment lost 7 bases and the J segment 7 bases; nucleotides outside the gene matches: 11. As DNA, the CDR3 is TGTGCCAGCATAGGAACAGGGGACGTAAATACGCAGTATTTT. This translates into CASIGTGDVNTQYF.

This chain connects TRBV6-5 to TRBJ1-5; no definite D call. Germline-derived CDR1 and CDR2 are MNHEY and SVGAGI. The CDR3 spans 14 residues. Trimming removed 10 bases from V and 5 bases from J, with 18 bases in between. The CDR3 loop is CATLRVPDYQPQHF. CDR3 sequence (DNA): TGTGCCACCTTAAGGGTCCCGGATTATCAGCCCCAGCATTTT.

The chain is built from TRBV2 and TRBJ2-7; D remains unclear. V gave up 2 bases and J gave up 5 bases, with 13 bases separating them. Per germline, CDR1 SNHLY and CDR2 FYNNEI. The CDR3 runs 14 residues. The chain's CDR3 is CASSEQALVHEQYF. CDR3 nucleotides: TGTGCCAGCAGTGAACAGGCGCTCGTCCACGAGCAGTACTTC.

This clone occurred a few times. V gene TRBV19 combines with J gene TRBJ2-1; no definite D call. Trimming took 7 bases from V and 4 from J, leaving 11 bases between them. Germline loops: CDR1 LNHDA, CDR2 SQIVND (reference sequence). There are 13 residues in the CDR3. In DNA form, the CDR3 reads TGTGCCAGTACCGCGGCAGATTACAATGAGCAGTTCTTC. This translates into CASTAADYNEQFF.

The chain employs TRBV3-1 (or the pseudogene TRBV3-2) and TRBJ1-2; no reliable D call. The CDR3 runs to 14 residues. The germline gives CDR1 LGHDT, CDR2 YNNKEL (reference sequence). The ends were cut back, 1 base at V and 8 bases at J, with 14 bases in the middle. The CDR3 loop is CASSQGRGTRGYTF. The CDR3 nucleotides read TGTGCCAGCAGCCAAGGGAGAGGTACGAGGGGCTACACCTTC.

The table lists this clone with a few counts. The chain recombines TRBV6-5 with TRBJ1-1; no clear D gene. The ends were cut back, 6 bases at V and 2 bases at J, with 16 bases in the middle. CDR3 size: 15 residues. The V gene's germline CDR1 is MNHEY and CDR2 SVGAGI. As DNA, the CDR3 is TGTGCCAGCAGGGCCTCGGTACAGCTCAACACTGAAGCTTTCTTT. This sequence encodes CASRASVQLNTEAFF.

The rearrangement joins TRBV2 to TRBJ1-6; D is perhaps TRBD1 (5 bases). Between the trimmed V and J ends, which lost 6 bases and 9 bases, there was a span of 21 bases. This CDR3 is built from 16 residues. The germline V gene has CDR1 SNHLY and CDR2 FYNNEI. CDR3 coding DNA: TGTGCCAGCAGCGCGGCATTGTGGCAGGGTTTTTCACCCCTCCACTTT. It translates to CASSAALWQGFSPLHF.

The gene calls are TRBV9 and TRBJ1-5; TRBD1 matches at 9 bases. The V gene end was trimmed by 1 base and the J gene end by 6 bases; junction bases not matched to a gene: 5. Per the germline V gene, CDR1 is SGDLS and CDR2 is YYNGEE. This CDR3 is built from 15 residues. CDR3 nucleotides: TGTGCCAGCAGCGTAACTGGACAGGGGATTCAGCCCCAGCATTTT. Amino acid sequence: CASSVTGQGIQPQHF.

The chain is built from TRBV19 and TRBJ1-5; D might be TRBD1 (5 bases). Germline V gene sequence: CDR1 LNHDA, CDR2 SQIVND (reference sequence). The V end lost 8 bases, the J end lost 3 bases, and 20 bases lay between the germline ends. There are 16 residues in the CDR3. Here the CDR3 DNA reads TGTGCCAGTGCGGGGGGAGGAGCCCGCTTCAATCAGCCCCAGCATTTT. Translated: CASAGGGARFNQPQHF.

The chain employs TRBV7-9 and TRBJ1-2; TRBD1 agrees at 9 bases. J was trimmed by 4 bases and V by 5 bases; bases with no gene match: 2. Looked up from germline, CDR1 is SEHNR and CDR2 is FQNEAQ (reference sequence). The length of the CDR3 is 13 residues. The CDR3 coding sequence is TGTGCCAGCAGCATGGGACAGGGCTATGGCTACACCTTC. It specifies CASSMGQGYGYTF.

This sequence joins TRBV30 and TRBJ2-1, with D maybe TRBD1 (5 bases). V gave up 3 bases and J gave up 0 bases, with 12 bases separating them. This CDR3 has 15 residues. CDR1 GTSNPN and CDR2 SVGIG come from the germline V gene (reference sequence). The CDR3: CAWRWGLSSYNEQFF. Here the CDR3 DNA reads TGTGCCTGGAGGTGGGGCCTAAGCTCCTACAATGAGCAGTTCTTC.

The chain joins TRBV5-1 to TRBJ1-2; 9 nucleotides line up with TRBD1. Germline V gene lookup returns CDR1 SGHRS and CDR2 YFSETQ. V gave up 0 bases and J gave up 4 bases; unmatched junction bases: 7. The CDR3 length is 16 residues. In DNA, the CDR3 is TGCGCCAGCAGCTTGGACGGGACAGGGTATACCTATGGCTACACCTTC. Protein product: CASSLDGTGYTYGYTF. Complete variable domain (other parts from reference TRBV5-1 and TRBJ1-2): KAGVTQTPRYLIKTRGQQVTLSCSPISGHRSVSWYQQTPGQGLQFLFEYFSETQRNKGNFPGRFSGRQFSNSRSEMNVSTLELGDSALYLCASSLDGTGYTYGYTFGSGTRLTVV.

V usage is TRBV9 and J usage is TRBJ1-6; 7 nucleotides align to TRBD1. V lost 3 bases and J lost 7; bases outside the gene matches: 7. In germline, CDR1 is SGDLS, CDR2 YYNGEE. The CDR3 runs to 15 residues. The CDR3 DNA is TGTGCCAGCAGCGCCCGACAGGGAATGAATTCACCCCTCCACTTT. Translating it yields CASSARQGMNSPLHF.

The chain employs TRBV10-3 and TRBJ1-2, with D maybe TRBD1 (5 bases). This CDR3 contains 14 residues. The germline V gene encodes CDR1 ENHRY and CDR2 SYGVKD. The germline V and J ends were trimmed by 2 bases and 3 bases, with 10 bases remaining between them. CDR3 bases: TGTGCCATCAGTGAGCAAACAGGCTACTATGGCTACACCTTC. Amino acid sequence: CAISEQTGYYGYTF.

The J gene is TRBJ2-1, the V gene TRBV19, with unresolved D. The CDR3 loop spans 15 amino acids. CDR1 is LNHDA and CDR2 is SQIVND in the germline V gene (reference sequence). V lost 1 base, J lost 0 bases, and 7 bases lay in between. The CDR3 region has the DNA TGTGCCAGTAGTATAGGCAGGAGCTCCTACAATGAGCAGTTCTTC. Amino acids: CASSIGRSSYNEQFF. Full variable domain (remainder filled in from reference TRBV19 and TRBJ2-1): DGGITQSPKYLFRKEGQNVTLSCEQNLNHDAMYWYRQDPGQGLRLIYYSQIVNDFQKGDIAEGYSVSREKKESFPLTVTSAQKNPTAFYLCASSIGRSSYNEQFFGPGTRLTVL.

This chain joins TRBV3-1 (or the pseudogene TRBV3-2) and TRBJ1-5; D may be TRBD1 (5 bases). The CDR3 runs 15 residues. CDR1 and CDR2 (germline): LGHDT, YNNKEL (reference sequence). Trimming removed 6 bases at V and 7 bases at J, with 19 bases between. The CDR3 DNA reads TGTGCCAGCAGTCGGGACCAGGGTATCGGGCAGCCCCAGCATTTT. It is translated as CASSRDQGIGQPQHF.

The chain links TRBV18 to TRBJ1-1; 8 bases align to TRBD1. Per germline, CDR1 KGHSH and CDR2 LQKENI. The CDR3 runs to 13 residues. Germline trimming cut 8 bases from V and 5 bases from J; bases unmatched to any gene: 7. The CDR3 nucleotides read TGTGCCAGCGGGGCAGGGGGCAGAACTGAAGCTTTCTTT. Translated, it gives CASGAGGRTEAFF.